The clone carrying this T cell receptor beta chain occurred a few times. The target antigen is unknown. This entry is derived from a study of CD8+CD57+ T cells in acquired aplastic anemia. Study in general: The sorted CD4+ and CD8+ cells yielded an average around 3.2 ug of DNA. Regarding the study as a whole: It was found that some 31 CD8+ CDR3 sequences were shared between patients and controls.

The authors sequenced patients whose flow cytometry had shown CD8+CD57+ cell expansion. No therapy was given to patients before blood sampling. The CDR3 contains 16 residues. V was pared by 5 bases and J by 13 bases, with 26 bases between. The germline CDR1 and CDR2 sequences are SGHAT and FQNNGV. The template used for profiling TCR beta VDJ and CDR3 was genomic DNA. TCRdb re-called the reads through MiXCR, storing one row per CDR3 protein. The table lists approximately 190,000 distinct CDR3 sequences, more than 45% of them singletons, with 8.5% to 10% in the top ten. The chain carries TRBV11-2 and TRBJ2-2; D is unresolved. This clonotype was sampled from a human donor with aplastic anemia. The material sequenced was sorted CD4+, CD8+, or CD8+CD57+ T cells (not recorded which) from PBMCs. The CDR3 spells CASSKRSPFPLAALFF. The CDR3 bases are TGTGCCAGCAGCAAAAGGAGTCCCTTCCCTTTGGCGGCGCTGTTTTTT.